Included here is one T cell receptor (beta chain) sequence, with context. The target antigen is unknown. Donors in the study were healthy people who gave bone marrow. This entry comes from a study of cytomegalovirus exposure and HLA in healthy donors. Regarding the study as a whole: Overall, approximately 150 TCR beta chains were annotated as cytomegalovirus-associated. Researchers reported in a later analysis that common viral pathogens appeared linked to several top clusters. When analyzed later, a missense DCLRE1C variant was found to be linked to TCR beta V- and J-gene trimming.

60 Vbeta and 13 Jbeta primers were used in PCR. Sequencing used immunoSEQ multiplex PCR; TCRdb keeps in-frame clones, though not all of them. The sample includes 120,000 to 150,000 clones, approximately 73% seen only once; the top ten take 1.5% to 2%. The CDR3 totals 16 residues. After removal of 4 bases from V and 7 bases from J, the junction contained 11 bases not matched to a gene. Germline CDR1 reads LGHNA; CDR2 reads YSLEER. This chain links TRBV4-3 with TRBJ2-1; 9 positions agree with TRBD2. Sequenced sample: PBMCs. The TCR was taken from a woman aged 18-29 years in good health and CMV-seronegative. CDR3 protein: CASSRTLGLAHNEQFF. CDR3 DNA sequence: TGCGCCAGCAGCCGAACCTTGGGACTAGCCCATAATGAGCAGTTCTTC.